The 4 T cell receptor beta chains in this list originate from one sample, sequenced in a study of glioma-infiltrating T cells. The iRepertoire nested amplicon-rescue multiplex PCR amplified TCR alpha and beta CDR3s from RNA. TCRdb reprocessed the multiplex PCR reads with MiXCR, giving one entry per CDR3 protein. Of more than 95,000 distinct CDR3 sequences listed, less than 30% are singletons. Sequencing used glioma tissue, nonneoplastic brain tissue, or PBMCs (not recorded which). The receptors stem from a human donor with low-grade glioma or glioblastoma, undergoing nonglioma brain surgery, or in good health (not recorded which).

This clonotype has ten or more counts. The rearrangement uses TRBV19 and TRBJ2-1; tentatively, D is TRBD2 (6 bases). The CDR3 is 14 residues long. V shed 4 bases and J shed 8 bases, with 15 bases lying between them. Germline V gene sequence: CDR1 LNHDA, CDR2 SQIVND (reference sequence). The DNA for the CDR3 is TGTGCCAGTAGTACCCCGGGGGTTTCCCATGAGCAGTTCTTC. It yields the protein CASSTPGVSHEQFF. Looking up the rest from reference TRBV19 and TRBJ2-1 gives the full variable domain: DGGITQSPKYLFRKEGQNVTLSCEQNLNHDAMYWYRQDPGQGLRLIYYSQIVNDFQKGDIAEGYSVSREKKESFPLTVTSAQKNPTAFYLCASSTPGVSHEQFFGPGTRLTVL.

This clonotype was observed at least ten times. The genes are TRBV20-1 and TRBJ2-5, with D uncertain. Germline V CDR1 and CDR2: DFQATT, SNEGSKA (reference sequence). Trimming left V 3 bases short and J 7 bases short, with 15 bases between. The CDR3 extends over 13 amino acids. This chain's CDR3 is CSASWPPEVTQYF. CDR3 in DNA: TGCAGTGCTAGTTGGCCTCCTGAAGTGACCCAGTACTTC.

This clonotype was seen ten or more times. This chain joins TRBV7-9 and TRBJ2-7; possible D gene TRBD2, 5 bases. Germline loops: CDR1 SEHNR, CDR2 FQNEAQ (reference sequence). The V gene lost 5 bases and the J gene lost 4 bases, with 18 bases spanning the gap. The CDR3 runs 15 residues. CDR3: CASSPRTAKGYEQYF. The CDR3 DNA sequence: TGTGCCAGCAGCCCAAGGACTGCGAAGGGATACGAGCAGTACTTC. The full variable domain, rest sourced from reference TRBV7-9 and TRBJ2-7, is DTGVSQNPRHKITKRGQNVTFRCDPISEHNRLYWYRQTLGQGPEFLTYFQNEAQLEKSRLLSDRFSAERPKGSFSTLEIQRTEQGDSAMYLCASSPRTAKGYEQYFGPGTRLTVT.

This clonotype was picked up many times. This CDR3 is CASSRRLTSTDTQYF. CDR3 sequence (DNA): TGTGCCAGCAGTCGACGACTGACTAGCACAGATACGCAGTATTTT. The J gene is TRBJ2-3, the V gene TRBV28, with D uncertain. The V end was cut by 5 bases, the J end by 0 bases, with 12 bases between. The germline gives CDR1 MDHEN, CDR2 SYDVKM. CDR3 length: 15 amino acids.